This T cell receptor beta chain stems from a study of T cells in Graves' hyperthyroidism and ophthalmopathy. Findings of the study overall: In blood, most of the thyroid clonotypes expanded above 0.001 were also present. The authors' 13 V-J model separated ophthalmopathy from stable hyperthyroidism. Ophthalmopathy onset followed model prediction by a median about 6.9 months.

This clonotype occurred many times. Its antigen remains unidentified. RNA transcripts were the template for amplifying TCR beta CDR3 regions. First-round RT-PCR of the TCR CDR3 relied on the HTBI primer set. TCRdb redid the calling of the multiplex PCR reads with MiXCR, one entry per CDR3 protein. The sample consists of around 800,000 distinct CDR3 sequences, roughly 40% of them appearing once. Uncontrolled infection, other autoimmune disease, pregnancy or lactation led to exclusion. CDR3 size: 11 residues. Germline loops: CDR1 SNHLY, CDR2 FYNNEI. The V gene lost 5 bases and the J gene lost 7 bases, with 9 bases spanning the gap.

V gene TRBV2 combines with J gene TRBJ2-7; D call uncertain. The specimen sequenced was blood. The TCR comes from a man younger than 35 with Graves' hyperthyroidism. CDR3 residues: CASSRSQEQYF. The CDR3 DNA follows: TGTGCCAGCAGTCGGTCTCAAGAGCAGTACTTC. Drawing the rest from reference TRBV2 and TRBJ2-7, the complete variable domain is EPEVTQTPSHQVTQMGQEVILRCVPISNHLYFYWYRQILGQKVEFLVSFYNNEISEKSEIFDDQFSVERPDGSNFTLKIRSTKLEDSAMYFCASSRSQEQYFGPGTRLTVT.